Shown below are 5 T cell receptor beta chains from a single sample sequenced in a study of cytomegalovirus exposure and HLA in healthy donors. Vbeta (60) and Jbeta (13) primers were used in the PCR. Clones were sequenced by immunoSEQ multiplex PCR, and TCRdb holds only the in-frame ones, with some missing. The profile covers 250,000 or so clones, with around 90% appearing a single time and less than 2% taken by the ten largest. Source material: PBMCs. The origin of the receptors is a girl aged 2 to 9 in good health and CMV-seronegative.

The CDR3 sequence: CASSCEADGYTF. DNA for the CDR3: TGTGCCAGCAGTTGTGAGGCAGATGGCTACACCTTC. The chain recombines TRBV11-3 with TRBJ1-2; no clear D. Germline loops: CDR1 SGHNT, CDR2 YENEEA. CDR3 length: 12 amino acids. The V end lost 6 bases, the J end lost 6 bases, and 11 bases lay between the germline ends.

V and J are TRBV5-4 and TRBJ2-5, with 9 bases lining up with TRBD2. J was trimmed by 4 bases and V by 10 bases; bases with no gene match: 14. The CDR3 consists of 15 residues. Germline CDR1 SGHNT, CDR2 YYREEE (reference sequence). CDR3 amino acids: CAPGASGTPRETQYF. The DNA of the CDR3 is TGTGCCCCGGGGGCTAGCGGGACTCCAAGAGAGACCCAGTACTTC.

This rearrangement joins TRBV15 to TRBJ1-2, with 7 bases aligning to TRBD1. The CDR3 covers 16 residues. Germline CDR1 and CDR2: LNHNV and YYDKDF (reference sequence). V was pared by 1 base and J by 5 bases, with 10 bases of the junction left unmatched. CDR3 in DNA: TGTGCCACCAGCAGAGTAAGGGAAGGGGGCGATTATGGCTACACCTTC. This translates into CATSRVREGGDYGYTF.

As DNA, the CDR3 is TGTGCCAGCAGTGAAGAGGGGGTTTCATCAGATGGCTACACCTTC. Translating gives CASSEEGVSSDGYTF. V is TRBV2 and J is TRBJ1-2; TRBD1 is a possible D gene (6 bases). Germline V CDR1 and CDR2: SNHLY, FYNNEI. V lost 1 base and J lost 6, with 15 bases in between. The CDR3 runs 15 residues.

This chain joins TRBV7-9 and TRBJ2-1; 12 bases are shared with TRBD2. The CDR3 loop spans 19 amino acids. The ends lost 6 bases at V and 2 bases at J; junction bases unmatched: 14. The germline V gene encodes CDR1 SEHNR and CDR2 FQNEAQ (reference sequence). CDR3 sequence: CASSWVGLAGRGAYNEQFF. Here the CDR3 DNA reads TGTGCCAGCAGTTGGGTGGGACTAGCGGGCCGGGGGGCCTACAATGAGCAGTTCTTC.